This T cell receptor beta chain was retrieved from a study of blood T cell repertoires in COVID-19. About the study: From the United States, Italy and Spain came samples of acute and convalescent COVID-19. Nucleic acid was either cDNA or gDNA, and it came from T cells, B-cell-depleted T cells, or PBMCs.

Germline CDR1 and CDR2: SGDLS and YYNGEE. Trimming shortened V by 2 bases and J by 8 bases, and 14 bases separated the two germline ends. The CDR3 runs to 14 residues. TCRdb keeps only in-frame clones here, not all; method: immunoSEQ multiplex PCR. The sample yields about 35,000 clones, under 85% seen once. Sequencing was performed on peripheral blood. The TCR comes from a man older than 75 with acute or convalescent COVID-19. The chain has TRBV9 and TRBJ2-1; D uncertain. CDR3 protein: CASSVRLEGDEQFF. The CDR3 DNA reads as TGTGCCAGCAGCGTGCGGCTAGAAGGCGATGAGCAGTTCTTC.